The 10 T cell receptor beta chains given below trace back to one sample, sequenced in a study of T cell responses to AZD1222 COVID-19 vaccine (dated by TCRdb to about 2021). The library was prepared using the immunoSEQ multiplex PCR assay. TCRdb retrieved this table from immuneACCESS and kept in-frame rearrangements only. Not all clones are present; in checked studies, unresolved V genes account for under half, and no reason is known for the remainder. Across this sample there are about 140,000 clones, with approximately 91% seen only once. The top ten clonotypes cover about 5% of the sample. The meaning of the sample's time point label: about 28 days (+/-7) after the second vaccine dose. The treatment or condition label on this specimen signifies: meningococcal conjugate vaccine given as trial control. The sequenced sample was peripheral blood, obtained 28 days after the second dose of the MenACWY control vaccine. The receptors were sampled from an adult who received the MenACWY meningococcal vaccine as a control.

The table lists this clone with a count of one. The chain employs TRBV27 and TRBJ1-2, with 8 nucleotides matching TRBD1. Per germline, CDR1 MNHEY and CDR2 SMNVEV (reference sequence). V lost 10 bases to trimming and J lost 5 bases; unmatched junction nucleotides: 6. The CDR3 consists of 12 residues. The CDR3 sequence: CATLDREYGYTF. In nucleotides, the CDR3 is TGTGCCACCCTGGACAGGGAATATGGCTACACCTTC.

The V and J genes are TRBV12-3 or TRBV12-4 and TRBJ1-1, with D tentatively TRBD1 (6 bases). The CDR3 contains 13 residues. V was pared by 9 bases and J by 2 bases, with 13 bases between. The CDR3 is CARSGTLNTEAFF. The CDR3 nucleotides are TGTGCCAGGAGCGGGACACTCAACACTGAAGCTTTCTTT.

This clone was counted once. The CDR3 sequence is CASRLLNSLNTEAFF. The DNA of the CDR3 is TGTGCCAGTCGCCTCCTGAACTCCTTGAACACTGAAGCTTTCTTT. The V and J genes are TRBV7-2 and TRBJ1-1; D unclear. In germline, CDR1 is SGHTA, CDR2 FQGNSA. The CDR3 sequence is 15 residues long. Trimming left V 9 bases short and J 0 bases short, with 17 bases between.

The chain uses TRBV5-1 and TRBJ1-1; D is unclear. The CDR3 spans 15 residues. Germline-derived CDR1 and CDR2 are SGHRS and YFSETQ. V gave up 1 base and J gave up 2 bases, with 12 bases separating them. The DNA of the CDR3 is TGCGCCAGCAGCTTGTCTTTGCGGAGTAACACTGAAGCTTTCTTT. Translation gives CASSLSLRSNTEAFF.

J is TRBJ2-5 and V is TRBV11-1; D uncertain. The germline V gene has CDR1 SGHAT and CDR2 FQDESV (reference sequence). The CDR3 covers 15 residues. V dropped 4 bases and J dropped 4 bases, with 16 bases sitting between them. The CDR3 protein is CASSSGSGWRETQYF. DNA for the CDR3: TGTGCCAGCAGCTCCGGGTCGGGCTGGAGAGAGACCCAGTACTTC.

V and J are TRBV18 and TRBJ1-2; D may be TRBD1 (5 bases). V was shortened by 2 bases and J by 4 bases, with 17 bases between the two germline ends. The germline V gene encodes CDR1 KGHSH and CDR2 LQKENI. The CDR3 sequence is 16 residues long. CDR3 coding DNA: TGTGCCAGCTCACCATCGACCCCTTCGGGGGGCTATGGCTACACCTTC. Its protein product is CASSPSTPSGGYGYTF.

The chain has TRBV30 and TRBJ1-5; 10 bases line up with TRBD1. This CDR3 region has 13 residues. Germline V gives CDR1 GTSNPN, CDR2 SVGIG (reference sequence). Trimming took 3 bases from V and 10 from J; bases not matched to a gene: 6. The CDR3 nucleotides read TGTGCCTGGAGGGGACAGGGGCTGGTCCCCCAGCATTTT. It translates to CAWRGQGLVPQHF.

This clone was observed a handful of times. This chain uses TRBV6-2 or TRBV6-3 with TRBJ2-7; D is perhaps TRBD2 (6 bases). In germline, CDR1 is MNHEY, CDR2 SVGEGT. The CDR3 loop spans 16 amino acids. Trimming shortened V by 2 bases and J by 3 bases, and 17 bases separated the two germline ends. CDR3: CASSYRRRERDYEQYF. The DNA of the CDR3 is TGTGCCAGCAGTTACAGGCGGCGGGAAAGAGACTACGAGCAGTACTTC.

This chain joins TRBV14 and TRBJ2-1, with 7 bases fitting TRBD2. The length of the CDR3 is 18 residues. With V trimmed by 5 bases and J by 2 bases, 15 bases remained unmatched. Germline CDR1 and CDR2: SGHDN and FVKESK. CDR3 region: CASSGPRYGGSTYNEQFF. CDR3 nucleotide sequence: TGTGCCAGCAGCGGACCTAGGTATGGCGGGAGTACCTACAATGAGCAGTTCTTC.

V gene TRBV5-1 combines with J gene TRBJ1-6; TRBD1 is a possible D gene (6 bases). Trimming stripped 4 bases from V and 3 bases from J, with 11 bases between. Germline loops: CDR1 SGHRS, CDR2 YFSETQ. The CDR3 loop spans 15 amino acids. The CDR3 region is CASSPGQSYNSPLHF. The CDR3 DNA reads TGCGCCAGCAGCCCCGGACAGAGCTATAATTCACCCCTCCACTTT.